The 18 T cell receptor beta chains in this list originate from one sample, sequenced in a study of cytomegalovirus exposure and HLA in healthy donors. Assay used: immunoSEQ multiplex PCR; TCRdb lists only in-frame clones, some missing. The sample lists around 260,000 clones; less than 95% were seen once. The sample taken for sequencing was PBMCs. These receptors all come from a woman aged 25 to 45 in good health and CMV-seronegative.

This chain connects TRBV25-1 to TRBJ1-1, with D perhaps matching TRBD1 (5 bases). CDR3 length: 14 residues. The V end was cut by 4 bases, the J end by 1 base, with 10 bases between. Germline CDR1 reads MGHDK; CDR2 reads SYGVNS. For the CDR3, the DNA is TGTGCCAGCAGTGGGCAGGGTTGGAACACTGAAGCTTTCTTT. Amino acids: CASSGQGWNTEAFF.

The chain uses TRBV2 and TRBJ2-3, with TRBD2 matching 11 bases. This CDR3 has 15 amino acids. Trimming removed 5 bases from V and 3 bases from J; junction bases left unmatched: 4. Germline-derived CDR1 and CDR2 are SNHLY and FYNNEI. The chain's CDR3 is CASSLLAGATDTQYF. Here the CDR3 DNA reads TGTGCCAGCAGTTTACTAGCGGGAGCGACAGATACGCAGTATTTT.

The chain uses TRBV4-1 and TRBJ1-1; D is undetermined. Germline V gene sequence: CDR1 MGHRA, CDR2 YSYEKL. CDR3 length equals 13 residues. Deletions cut 5 bases from V and 8 bases from J, with 15 bases between. The CDR3 reads CASSLEPGYEAFF. The CDR3 DNA reads as TGCGCCAGCAGCTTAGAGCCCGGGTACGAAGCTTTCTTT.

This chain joins TRBV19 and TRBJ2-3; 11 bases are shared with TRBD2. This CDR3 spans 20 amino acids. Trimming took 3 bases from V and 2 from J; bases not matched to a gene: 16. The germline V gene encodes CDR1 LNHDA and CDR2 SQIVND (reference sequence). CDR3 in amino acids: CASSISPGLADFRDTDTQYF. CDR3 nucleotide sequence: TGTGCCAGTAGTATTTCTCCGGGACTAGCGGACTTTAGGGACACAGATACGCAGTATTTT.

This chain connects TRBV2 to TRBJ2-7; D may be TRBD2 (5 bases). Trimming took off 8 bases at V and 0 bases at J, with 14 bases between the two ends. CDR1 SNHLY and CDR2 FYNNEI come from the germline V gene. The length of the CDR3 is 14 residues. The CDR3 coding sequence is TGTGCCAGCGGGAGAGAACCTAGCTCCTACGAGCAGTACTTC. It encodes CASGREPSSYEQYF. The full variable domain, its missing parts supplied by reference TRBV2 and TRBJ2-7, is EPEVTQTPSHQVTQMGQEVILRCVPISNHLYFYWYRQILGQKVEFLVSFYNNEISEKSEIFDDQFSVERPDGSNFTLKIRSTKLEDSAMYFCASGREPSSYEQYFGPGTRLTVT.

In its sample, this clone was seen a few times. The chain combines TRBV28 with TRBJ1-3, with no clear D. The V end was cut by 7 bases, the J end by 0 bases, with 7 bases between. This CDR3 has 13 amino acids. Germline CDR1 MDHEN, CDR2 SYDVKM. The CDR3: CASTRNSGNTIYF. CDR3 in DNA: TGTGCCAGCACCCGGAACTCTGGAAACACCATATATTTT. The full variable domain, completed using reference TRBV28 and TRBJ1-3, is DVKVTQSSRYLVKRTGEKVFLECVQDMDHENMFWYRQDPGLGLRLIYFSYDVKMKEKGDIPEGYSVSREKKERFSLILESASTNQTSMYLCASTRNSGNTIYFGEGSWLTVV.

This chain links TRBV5-1 with TRBJ1-4, with 7 bases matching TRBD1. Germline CDR1 and CDR2: SGHRS and YFSETQ. Trimming removed 0 bases from V and 3 bases from J; junction bases left unmatched: 8. There are 17 residues in the CDR3. CDR3 in DNA: TGCGCCAGCAGCTTGGAGCCTACAGGGGTTCCTAATGAAAAACTGTTTTTT. Amino acid sequence: CASSLEPTGVPNEKLFF.

V is TRBV9 and J is TRBJ2-5, with 9 bases fitting TRBD2. In germline, CDR1 is SGDLS, CDR2 YYNGEE. V gave up 2 bases and J gave up 4 bases; unmatched junction bases: 9. There are 16 residues in the CDR3. CDR3 in DNA: TGTGCCAGCAGCGTGGCCGGAGGACTAGCGAGAGAGACCCAGTACTTC. Translated: CASSVAGGLARETQYF.

Of note for this clone: Other DNA sequences of this sample code for an identical CDR3. This rearrangement joins TRBV27 to TRBJ2-7, with D perhaps given as TRBD1 or TRBD2 (5 bases each). Per germline, CDR1 MNHEY and CDR2 SMNVEV (reference sequence). The CDR3 extends over 13 amino acids. V was clipped by 2 bases and J by 2 bases, with 7 bases between them. The CDR3 coding sequence is TGTGCCAGCAGTTTAGGGACGACCTACGAGCAGTACTTC. Translation gives CASSLGTTYEQYF.

This clone was observed a single time. The V call is TRBV19, the J call TRBJ1-5; D not certain. The CDR3 is 15 residues long. Trimming removed 3 bases from V and 4 bases from J, with 13 bases in between. Germline values: CDR1 LNHDA, CDR2 SQIVND (reference sequence). CDR3 sequence reads: CASSIAIYGNQPQHF. CDR3 nucleotides: TGTGCCAGTAGTATCGCTATATATGGGAATCAGCCCCAGCATTTT.

The CDR3 nucleotides are TGCAGCGCAGGACTAGCGGGAGGGGTGGAGACCCAGTACTTC. Translated, it gives CSAGLAGGVETQYF. The chain recombines TRBV29-1 with TRBJ2-5, with 15 bases that match TRBD2. Looked up from germline, CDR1 is SQVTM and CDR2 is ANQGSEA. This CDR3 has 14 amino acids. The V and J ends lost 7 bases and 5 bases, in that order; junction bases with no gene match: 5.

The rearrangement links TRBV5-4 to TRBJ2-7, with a possible D match to TRBD2 (6 bases). The germline V and J ends were trimmed by 8 bases and 2 bases, with 14 bases remaining between them. From germline, CDR1 is SGHNT and CDR2 YYREEE (reference sequence). CDR3 size: 13 residues. DNA for the CDR3: TGTGCCAGTCGGGCGGCGGGGACCTACGAGCAGTACTTC. This encodes CASRAAGTYEQYF.

The chain joins TRBV10-2 to TRBJ2-2; D is possibly TRBD1 (6 bases). Trimming removed 6 bases at V and 4 bases at J, with 12 bases between. There are 14 residues in the CDR3. Germline V lookup: CDR1 WSHSY, CDR2 SAAADI. The CDR3 reads CASSLTGPTGELFF. The CDR3, as DNA: TGCGCCAGCAGCCTGACAGGACCCACCGGGGAGCTGTTTTTT.

J is TRBJ1-5 and V is TRBV6-5, with 9 nucleotides matching TRBD1. The junction had 5 bases not matched to a gene; V was cut back by 5 bases and J by 3 bases. The CDR3 consists of 15 residues. Germline V lookup: CDR1 MNHEY, CDR2 SVGAGI. CDR3 nucleotide sequence: TGTGCCAGCAGTCACGGACAGGGGTTCAATCAGCCCCAGCATTTT. It codes for CASSHGQGFNQPQHF.

The rearrangement joins TRBV20-1 to TRBJ2-1, with TRBD1 as a possible D gene (6 bases). Germline V gene data show CDR1 as DFQATT and CDR2 as SNEGSKA (reference sequence). This CDR3 spans 10 amino acids. Trimming removed 7 bases at V and 13 bases at J, with 14 bases between. CDR3 protein: CSVLDRQQFF. The CDR3 nucleotides read TGCAGTGTCCTGGACAGACAACAGTTCTTC.

This chain uses TRBV27 with TRBJ1-4; TRBD1 matches at 7 bases. CDR1 is MNHEY, CDR2 SMNVEV, per germline (reference sequence). V shed 3 bases and J 5 bases; nucleotides not matched to a gene: 9. CDR3 length equals 16 residues. In nucleotides, the CDR3 is TGTGCCAGCAGTTTGGGGGGACAGCACCAGAATGAAAAACTGTTTTTT. Its translation is CASSLGGQHQNEKLFF.

The CDR3 DNA is TGTGCCAGCAGCTCGGACAGGGGCCCTTTTTACAATGAGCAGTTCTTC. Protein: CASSSDRGPFYNEQFF. The chain combines TRBV11-3 with TRBJ2-1; 9 bases align to TRBD1. V trimming: 4 bases; J trimming: 4 bases; junction bases outside the gene matches: 8. There are 16 residues in the CDR3. Germline assignment: CDR1 SGHNT and CDR2 YENEEA. The variable domain in full, completed from reference TRBV11-3 and TRBJ2-1, reads EAGVVQSPRYKIIEKKQPVAFWCNPISGHNTLYWYLQNLGQGPELLIRYENEEAVDDSQLPKDRFSAERLKGVDSTLKIQPAELGDSAVYLCASSSDRGPFYNEQFFGPGTRLTVL.

This chain joins TRBV6-5 and TRBJ2-7; TRBD2 aligns across 10 bases. The CDR3 contains 15 residues. Trimming took 2 bases from V and 6 from J; bases not matched to a gene: 7. The germline V gene has CDR1 MNHEY and CDR2 SVGAGI. CDR3 nucleotide sequence: TGTGCCAGCAGTTACCTCCTAGCGGGAGTTAGCGAGCAGTACTTC. Protein: CASSYLLAGVSEQYF.